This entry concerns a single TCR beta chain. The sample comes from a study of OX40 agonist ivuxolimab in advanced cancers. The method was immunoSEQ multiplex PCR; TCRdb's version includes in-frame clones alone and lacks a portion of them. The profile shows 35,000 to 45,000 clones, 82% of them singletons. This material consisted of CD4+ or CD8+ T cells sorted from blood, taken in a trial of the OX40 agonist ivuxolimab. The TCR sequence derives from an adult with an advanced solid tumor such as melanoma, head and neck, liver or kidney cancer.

CDR3 bases: TGTGCCAGCAGCTTAGGAGCCTTTCGGGGCACCGGGGAGCTGTTTTTT. Its protein product is CASSLGAFRGTGELFF. The chain is built from TRBV7-8 and TRBJ2-2; maybe TRBD2 (5 bases). This CDR3 has 16 amino acids. Between the trimmed V and J ends, which lost 1 base and 4 bases, there was a span of 13 bases. Germline V gene lookup returns CDR1 SGHVS and CDR2 FQNEAQ. Full variable domain (remainder filled in from reference TRBV7-8 and TRBJ2-2): GAGVSQSPRYKVAKRGQDVALRCDPISGHVSLFWYQQALGQGPEFLTYFQNEAQLDKSGLPSDRFFAERPEGSVSTLKIQRTQQEDSAVYLCASSLGAFRGTGELFFGEGSRLTVL.